This passage covers 18 T cell receptor beta chains from one sample sequenced in a study of CD8+ T cells in alopecia areata. cDNA prepared by RNA extraction and subsequent reverse transcription served as the template for sequencing. Using immunoSEQ multiplex PCR, the repertoire was profiled, and TCRdb retains in-frame clones only, with some absent. Of 150,000 or so clones listed, less than 75% are singletons. This sample comprised CD8+ T cells sorted from blood, obtained at week 0. Receptors originate from a human donor with alopecia areata.

V is TRBV6-6 and J is TRBJ1-2, with D perhaps TRBD1 (5 bases). Trimming removed 5 bases at V and 4 bases at J, with 14 bases between. This CDR3 is built from 14 residues. Germline loops: CDR1 MNHNY, CDR2 SVGAGI (reference sequence). The CDR3 DNA sequence: TGTGCCAGCAGTGTCACCTCAGGGTCCTATGGCTACACCTTC. This encodes CASSVTSGSYGYTF.

The table lists this clone with a count of one. The chain employs TRBV6-5 and TRBJ2-3, with a weak D call TRBD1 (6 bases). The CDR3 sequence is 15 residues long. Per the germline V gene, CDR1 is MNHEY and CDR2 is SVGAGI. V dropped 5 bases and J dropped 0 bases, with 12 bases sitting between them. In DNA form, the CDR3 reads TGTGCCAGCAGTCCTGAAACAGGGAGCACAGATACGCAGTATTTT. Encoded protein: CASSPETGSTDTQYF.

In its sample, this clone was seen once. The chain employs TRBV13 and TRBJ1-6; 11 bases match TRBD1. CDR3 length: 15 amino acids. Losses at the gene ends were 5 bases for V and 9 bases for J; bases not matched to a gene: 6. CDR1 is PRHDT, CDR2 FYEKMQ, per germline (reference sequence). In DNA, the CDR3 is TGTGCCAGCAGCCTCCCGGGACAGGGGGGTTCACCCCTCCACTTT. Amino acid sequence: CASSLPGQGGSPLHF.

This clone has just one count. The chain recombines TRBV13 with TRBJ2-1; the match to TRBD2 covers 12 bases. The CDR3 consists of 16 residues. The V gene's germline CDR1 is PRHDT and CDR2 FYEKMQ (reference sequence). Trimming removed 5 bases from V and 3 bases from J; junction bases left unmatched: 5. CDR3 residues: CASSPRLAGVYNEQFF. As DNA, the CDR3 is TGTGCCAGCAGCCCTCGACTAGCGGGGGTCTACAATGAGCAGTTCTTC.

The gene calls are TRBV19 and TRBJ2-3, with D possibly being TRBD2 (5 bases). The CDR3 is 13 residues long. Germline V CDR1 and CDR2: LNHDA, SQIVND (reference sequence). Trimming took 3 bases from V and 5 from J, leaving 9 bases between them. The CDR3 DNA sequence: TGTGCCAGTAGTATCCGGGCGGGAGATACGCAGTATTTT. Residues: CASSIRAGDTQYF.

This clone was counted once. The CDR3 does not close with the conserved phenylalanine or tryptophan, likely indicating a read error. This chain links TRBV30 with TRBJ1-1, with D perhaps TRBD1 (5 bases). Trimming removed 4 bases from V and 4 bases from J, with 16 bases in between. This CDR3 region has 14 residues. Germline values: CDR1 GTSNPN, CDR2 SVGIG (reference sequence). CDR3 loop: CAWKLRGSGTEAFL. CDR3 DNA sequence: TGTGCCTGGAAGTTAAGGGGCTCGGGCACTGAAGCTTTCCTT.

This chain uses TRBV2 with TRBJ1-2, with D hard to call. V was trimmed by 10 bases and J by 7 bases, leaving 13 bases between them. Germline CDR1 SNHLY, CDR2 FYNNEI. The CDR3 sequence is 11 residues long. The CDR3 bases are TGTGCCAACCTGGAGGGTCGTGGCTACACCTTC. As protein: CANLEGRGYTF.

The gene calls are TRBV7-6 and TRBJ2-1; D is unresolved. The CDR3 has 12 residues. V was shortened by 0 bases and J by 6 bases, with 3 bases between the two germline ends. Germline loops: CDR1 SGHVS, CDR2 FNYEAQ. The CDR3 nucleotides read TGTGCCAGCAGCTTAGCCCCCAATGAGCAGTTCTTC. The encoded protein is CASSLAPNEQFF.

The CDR3 is CASSVTQAQGYTF. DNA for the CDR3: TGTGCCAGCAGCGTGACCCAGGCGCAAGGCTACACCTTC. V gene TRBV9 combines with J gene TRBJ1-2; D not certain. CDR1 SGDLS and CDR2 YYNGEE come from the germline V gene. Trimming removed 2 bases at V and 8 bases at J, with 13 bases between. The CDR3 spans 13 residues.

The rearrangement uses TRBV6-5 and TRBJ2-5; D is undetermined. Germline values: CDR1 MNHEY, CDR2 SVGAGI. CDR3 length: 13 amino acids. Trimming took off 7 bases at V and 1 base at J, with 10 bases between the two ends. CDR3 in amino acids: CASNSRLQETQYF. For the CDR3, the DNA is TGTGCCAGCAACTCCCGCCTCCAAGAGACCCAGTACTTC.

This clone was seen only once. The gene calls are TRBV4-1 and TRBJ1-1, with D tentatively TRBD1 (6 bases). The CDR3 loop spans 16 amino acids. Trimming pared 0 bases from V and 1 base from J, leaving 12 bases between. From germline, CDR1 is MGHRA and CDR2 YSYEKL. In DNA, the CDR3 is TGCGCCAGCAGCCAAGAAAGGGGGACACCGAACACTGAAGCTTTCTTT. Translating gives CASSQERGTPNTEAFF.

CDR3 nucleotide sequence: TGTGCCGCCCCCCGTGGGGGGACATCCACCGGGGAGCTGTTTTTT. It yields the protein CAAPRGGTSTGELFF. The rearrangement links TRBV2 to TRBJ2-2; D could derive from TRBD1 or TRBD2 (6 bases each). The germline CDR1 and CDR2 sequences are SNHLY and FYNNEI. Trimming shortened V by 11 bases and J by 4 bases, and 20 bases separated the two germline ends. The CDR3 length is 15 residues.

V gene TRBV6-5 combines with J gene TRBJ2-1, with D unclear. The V and J ends lost 4 bases and 7 bases respectively, with 11 bases between them. Germline V gene sequence: CDR1 MNHEY, CDR2 SVGAGI. CDR3 length equals 13 residues. Here the CDR3 DNA reads TGTGCCAGCAGTTCCGGCCCCGGGAATGAGCAGTTCTTC. Translating it yields CASSSGPGNEQFF.

This rearrangement joins TRBV19 to TRBJ2-1; no clear D. The CDR3 is 15 residues long. The germline gives CDR1 LNHDA, CDR2 SQIVND (reference sequence). V was clipped by 3 bases and J by 2 bases, with 11 bases between them. CDR3 DNA sequence: TGTGCCAGTAGTATTGTGGTAGGGCCCTACAATGAGCAGTTCTTC. Its translation is CASSIVVGPYNEQFF.

The CDR3 here is CASSPSRGSYEQYF. In nucleotides, the CDR3 is TGTGCCAGTAGTCCCTCCAGAGGCTCCTACGAGCAGTACTTC. The chain employs TRBV19 and TRBJ2-7; D not certain. Trimming pared 5 bases from V and 0 bases from J, leaving 11 bases between. The CDR3 is 14 amino acids. Germline V gives CDR1 LNHDA, CDR2 SQIVND (reference sequence). Supplemented by reference TRBV19 and TRBJ2-7, the full variable domain reads DGGITQSPKYLFRKEGQNVTLSCEQNLNHDAMYWYRQDPGQGLRLIYYSQIVNDFQKGDIAEGYSVSREKKESFPLTVTSAQKNPTAFYLCASSPSRGSYEQYFGPGTRLTVT.

V is TRBV13 and J is TRBJ2-4; the D is unclear. Trimming shortened V by 4 bases and J by 8 bases, and 9 bases separated the two germline ends. CDR3 size: 12 residues. CDR1 is PRHDT and CDR2 is FYEKMQ in the germline V gene (reference sequence). CDR3 amino acids: CASSSGPHIQYF. CDR3 nucleotide sequence: TGTGCCAGCAGCTCCGGACCCCACATTCAGTACTTC.

This clone was observed once. The genes are TRBV30 and TRBJ2-2; D gene ambiguous. This CDR3 region has 12 residues. Trimming took off 4 bases at V and 5 bases at J, with 8 bases between the two ends. CDR1 is GTSNPN and CDR2 is SVGIG in the germline V gene (reference sequence). Here the CDR3 DNA reads TGTGCCTGGATGGAATCAACCGGGGAGCTGTTTTTT. It translates to CAWMESTGELFF.

The chain combines TRBV2 with TRBJ2-7, with 7 nucleotides matching TRBD2. The CDR3 extends over 15 amino acids. Germline CDR1 reads SNHLY; CDR2 reads FYNNEI. V lost 6 bases and J lost 6; bases outside the gene matches: 14. CDR3 nucleotide sequence: TGTGCCAGCAGGGAAAAGCGGGGTCAAACGGGCGAGCAGTACTTC. It yields the protein CASREKRGQTGEQYF. Full variable domain (outside the CDR3, taken from reference TRBV2 and TRBJ2-7): EPEVTQTPSHQVTQMGQEVILRCVPISNHLYFYWYRQILGQKVEFLVSFYNNEISEKSEIFDDQFSVERPDGSNFTLKIRSTKLEDSAMYFCASREKRGQTGEQYFGPGTRLTVT.